Each of the 30 T cell receptor beta chains below was sequenced from the same sample in a study of T-cell reconstitution after alpha-beta-depleted transplantation in children. This sample's TCRbeta library carried unique molecular identifier barcodes. TCRdb fed the PCR reads into MiXCR, producing one record per CDR3 protein. The data show a few hundred thousand distinct CDR3 sequences, roughly 27% seen once. The sample was PBMCs, taken before TCRalphabeta/CD19-depleted stem cell transplant. Source of these receptors: a boy in the first two years of life with Wiskott-Aldrich syndrome, due to receive a stem cell transplant.

This clonotype was recorded many times. V is TRBV5-1 and J is TRBJ2-5; weak D call: TRBD1 (6 bases). The CDR3 length is 13 residues. CDR1 SGHRS and CDR2 YFSETQ come from the germline V gene. With 5 bases removed from V and 3 bases from J, the gap between germline ends came to 11 bases. Written as DNA, the CDR3 is TGCGCCAGCAGTGCCCCAGGGGAAGAGACCCAGTACTTC. Amino acid sequence: CASSAPGEETQYF. Drawing the rest from reference TRBV5-1 and TRBJ2-5, the complete variable domain is KAGVTQTPRYLIKTRGQQVTLSCSPISGHRSVSWYQQTPGQGLQFLFEYFSETQRNKGNFPGRFSGRQFSNSRSEMNVSTLELGDSALYLCASSAPGEETQYFGPGTRLLVL.

This clonotype was recorded a few times. Its ends do not fully match the called genes, so a read error is possible. CDR3 DNA: TGTGCCAGCAGCTTGGGACTAGCGGGAAACCAAGAGACCCAGTACTTC. This codes for CASSLGLAGNQETQYF. The V call is TRBV5-1, the J call TRBJ2-5, with 13 positions matching TRBD2. Germline CDR1 reads SGHRS; CDR2 reads YFSETQ. The CDR3 sequence is 16 residues long.

This rearrangement joins TRBV29-1 to TRBJ2-5; D might be TRBD1 (5 bases). V was trimmed by 7 bases and J by 5 bases, leaving 8 bases between them. CDR1 is SQVTM and CDR2 is ANQGSEA in the germline V gene. The CDR3 extends over 10 amino acids. CDR3 region: CSAGSETQYF. Written as DNA, the CDR3 is TGCAGCGCAGGGTCGGAGACCCAGTACTTC. Full variable domain (rest looked up from reference TRBV29-1 and TRBJ2-5): SAVISQKPSRDICQRGTSLTIQCQVDSQVTMMFWYRQQPGQSLTLIATANQGSEATYESGFVIDKFPISRPNLTFSTLTVSNMSPEDSSIYLCSAGSETQYFGPGTRLLVL.

The chain has TRBV5-1 and TRBJ2-1; tentatively, D is TRBD1 (6 bases). In germline, CDR1 is SGHRS, CDR2 YFSETQ. V lost 3 bases and J 5 bases, leaving 15 bases between the germline ends. The CDR3 totals 15 residues. The DNA of the CDR3 is TGCGCCAGCAGCTCAAGGGGGACGGACCACAATGAGCAGTTCTTC. Translation: CASSSRGTDHNEQFF. Drawing the rest from reference TRBV5-1 and TRBJ2-1, the complete variable domain is KAGVTQTPRYLIKTRGQQVTLSCSPISGHRSVSWYQQTPGQGLQFLFEYFSETQRNKGNFPGRFSGRQFSNSRSEMNVSTLELGDSALYLCASSSRGTDHNEQFFGPGTRLTVL.

This clonotype was observed a handful of times. The V gene is TRBV7-9, the J gene TRBJ2-3; D may be TRBD2 (7 bases). Deletions cut 7 bases from V and 2 bases from J, with 16 bases between. The CDR3 length is 15 residues. Germline V gene data show CDR1 as SEHNR and CDR2 as FQNEAQ (reference sequence). The CDR3 is CASNELGGATDTQYF. CDR3 sequence (DNA): TGTGCCAGCAACGAACTTGGGGGGGCCACAGATACGCAGTATTTT.

Only a few counts were recorded for this clonotype. The gene calls are TRBV29-1 and TRBJ2-2, with 8 bases aligning to TRBD1. The junction had 11 bases not matched to a gene; V was cut back by 6 bases and J by 5 bases. The CDR3 runs 15 residues. Germline-derived CDR1 and CDR2 are SQVTM and ANQGSEA. The CDR3 here is CSVKLTGADTGELFF. The CDR3 DNA reads as TGCAGCGTCAAACTGACAGGGGCGGATACCGGGGAGCTGTTTTTT.

This clonotype was observed a handful of times. V is TRBV5-1 and J is TRBJ2-7, with a possible D match to TRBD1 (6 bases). This CDR3 comprises 13 residues. Germline CDR1 reads SGHRS; CDR2 reads YFSETQ. V was shortened by 0 bases and J by 6 bases, with 10 bases between the two germline ends. The CDR3 sequence: CASSLETGSEQYF. The CDR3 bases are TGCGCCAGCAGCTTGGAAACAGGGAGCGAGCAGTACTTC.

This clonotype came up a few times. The chain has TRBV7-6 and TRBJ2-6; no firm D call. Per the germline V gene, CDR1 is SGHVS and CDR2 is FNYEAQ. The V gene lost 3 bases and the J gene lost 2 bases, with 5 bases spanning the gap. This CDR3 is built from 14 residues. CDR3 bases: TGTGCCAGCAGCTTCGGCCCTGGGGCCAACGTCCTGACTTTC. Its protein product is CASSFGPGANVLTF.

The chain carries TRBV5-4 and TRBJ2-1; 9 bases agree with TRBD2. Germline assignment: CDR1 SGHNT and CDR2 YYREEE (reference sequence). Trimming took 4 bases from V and 2 from J; bases not matched to a gene: 4. CDR3 size: 15 residues. This CDR3 reads CASSTSSGTYNEQFF. DNA of the CDR3: TGTGCCAGCAGCACCTCTAGCGGGACCTACAATGAGCAGTTCTTC.

The V and J genes are TRBV6-1 and TRBJ1-3, with a weak D call TRBD1 (6 bases). The CDR3 is 14 amino acids. Trimming took 6 bases from V and 4 from J, leaving 13 bases between them. Germline lookup yields CDR1 MNHNS and CDR2 SASEGT. The CDR3 spells CASRETGYGNTIYF. CDR3 coding DNA: TGTGCCAGCAGGGAAACAGGGTACGGAAACACCATATATTTT.

This clonotype is a singleton in its sample. This chain connects TRBV6-5 to TRBJ2-7, with D tentatively TRBD1 (5 bases). V lost 2 bases, J lost 5 bases, and 10 bases lay in between. CDR1 and CDR2 (germline): MNHEY, SVGAGI. The CDR3 spans 13 residues. The chain's CDR3 is CASSYATGHEQYF. In DNA, the CDR3 is TGTGCCAGCAGTTACGCCACAGGCCACGAGCAGTACTTC.

This clonotype was detected a few times. The chain recombines TRBV10-3 with TRBJ1-1; TRBD1 matches 8 bases. Germline assignment: CDR1 ENHRY and CDR2 SYGVKD. V shed 3 bases, J shed 5 bases, and the junction held 11 bases outside the gene matches. CDR3 length: 16 amino acids. CDR3 amino acids: CAISEPGQAKGTEAFF. Written as DNA, the CDR3 is TGTGCCATCAGTGAACCGGGACAGGCAAAGGGAACTGAAGCTTTCTTT.

This clonotype was recorded at least ten times. V usage is TRBV27 and J usage is TRBJ2-1; 10 positions match TRBD2. The CDR3 runs to 14 residues. V lost 4 bases to trimming and J lost 5 bases; unmatched junction nucleotides: 2. Per the germline V gene, CDR1 is MNHEY and CDR2 is SMNVEV (reference sequence). CDR3 nucleotide sequence: TGTGCCAGCAGTTCGCTAGCGGGAGACAATGAGCAGTTCTTC. Translation: CASSSLAGDNEQFF.

This chain links TRBV5-1 with TRBJ2-1; a weak D match, TRBD2 (5 bases). This CDR3 region has 14 residues. Germline-derived CDR1 and CDR2 are SGHRS and YFSETQ. Trimming pared 4 bases from V and 10 bases from J, leaving 18 bases between. Here the CDR3 DNA reads TGCGCCAGCAGCGACCCCACTAGGCCCGGGGAGCAGTTCTTC. Translating gives CASSDPTRPGEQFF.

The CDR3 sequence: CSAREGTGIGYTF. Written as DNA, the CDR3 is TGCAGTGCTAGAGAAGGGACAGGGATAGGCTACACCTTC. J is TRBJ1-2 and V is TRBV20-1; 9 positions match TRBD1. The CDR3 has 13 residues. In germline, CDR1 is DFQATT, CDR2 SNEGSKA (reference sequence). V shed 0 bases and J 8 bases; nucleotides not matched to a gene: 4.

The chain is built from TRBV20-1 and TRBJ1-5; D remains unclear. Trimming left V 2 bases short and J 4 bases short, with 12 bases between. Germline CDR1 DFQATT, CDR2 SNEGSKA (reference sequence). The CDR3 is 14 amino acids. CDR3 sequence reads: CSARRPGINQPQHF. For the CDR3, the DNA is TGCAGTGCTAGACGGCCAGGAATTAATCAGCCCCAGCATTTT.

This clonotype has more than one count but fewer than ten. This chain joins TRBV30 and TRBJ2-1; 12 bases map to TRBD2. Germline assignment: CDR1 GTSNPN and CDR2 SVGIG (reference sequence). The CDR3 spans 16 residues. V lost 5 bases to trimming and J lost 6 bases; unmatched junction nucleotides: 11. The CDR3 loop is CAWAPLAGGPFNEQFF. The CDR3 bases are TGTGCCTGGGCCCCCCTAGCGGGAGGGCCCTTCAATGAGCAGTTCTTC.

The chain carries TRBV19 and TRBJ1-2; D unresolved. This CDR3 region has 14 residues. The germline gives CDR1 LNHDA, CDR2 SQIVND (reference sequence). V dropped 7 bases and J dropped 5 bases, with 17 bases sitting between them. The CDR3 DNA sequence: TGTGCCAGTAAGAGAGACGGCGCTGGGTATGGCTACACCTTC. Translation: CASKRDGAGYGYTF.

J is TRBJ2-3 and V is TRBV28; TRBD1 matches at 9 bases. The V gene end was trimmed by 6 bases and the J gene end by 3 bases; junction bases not matched to a gene: 10. Germline CDR1 MDHEN, CDR2 SYDVKM. This CDR3 has 16 residues. The DNA for the CDR3 is TGTGCCAGCAGATCGACAGGGGGTTTCGTTACAGATACGCAGTATTTT. Protein product: CASRSTGGFVTDTQYF.

J is TRBJ2-7 and V is TRBV20-1; D unclear. V was shortened by 6 bases and J by 3 bases, with 18 bases between the two germline ends. CDR1 and CDR2 (germline): DFQATT, SNEGSKA (reference sequence). The CDR3 spans 14 residues. The CDR3 DNA follows: TGCAGTGCACCCGACAAGCCGAGCATCTACGAGCAGTACTTC. Translating gives CSAPDKPSIYEQYF.

This clonotype was recorded a few times. This chain connects TRBV10-1 to TRBJ2-1, with 7 bases that match TRBD2. CDR3 length: 15 residues. After removal of 3 bases from V and 1 base from J, the junction contained 3 bases not matched to a gene. Germline V gene sequence: CDR1 WNHNN, CDR2 SYGVQD (reference sequence). CDR3 sequence (DNA): TGCGCCAGCAGTGAAGCGGGAAAATCCTACAATGAGCAGTTCTTC. Translation: CASSEAGKSYNEQFF.

The chain uses TRBV10-3 and TRBJ2-7, with TRBD2 matching 11 bases. The germline V gene encodes CDR1 ENHRY and CDR2 SYGVKD. The CDR3 is 13 amino acids. Trimming took 8 bases from V and 3 from J; bases not matched to a gene: 3. CDR3 sequence reads: CAIGGTSGYEQYF. The CDR3 DNA is TGTGCCATCGGGGGGACTAGCGGCTACGAGCAGTACTTC.

The chain couples TRBV7-6 to TRBJ2-3; D unclear. The germline V gene encodes CDR1 SGHVS and CDR2 FNYEAQ. The CDR3 covers 12 residues. V gave up 4 bases and J gave up 6 bases, with 8 bases separating them. CDR3 sequence reads: CASSSLYDTQYF. The DNA of the CDR3 is TGTGCCAGCAGCTCCCTCTACGATACGCAGTATTTT.

A few counts support this clonotype. CDR3 loop: CASSYSRLLPYGYTF. CDR3 nucleotides: TGTGCCAGCAGTTACTCACGTTTGCTTCCCTATGGCTACACCTTC. The chain has TRBV6-5 and TRBJ1-2; D unresolved. Trimming stripped 0 bases from V and 4 bases from J, with 12 bases between. This CDR3 region has 15 residues. Germline V CDR1 and CDR2: MNHEY, SVGAGI.

The gene calls are TRBV28 and TRBJ2-7, with D perhaps being TRBD1 or TRBD2 (5 bases each). CDR3 length: 15 residues. V was pared by 5 bases and J by 4 bases, with 18 bases between. Germline CDR1 and CDR2: MDHEN and SYDVKM. CDR3 residues: CASSPAGAATYEQYF. In DNA form, the CDR3 reads TGTGCCAGCAGTCCCGCCGGGGCAGCGACTTACGAGCAGTACTTC.

This clonotype has only a few counts. This chain links TRBV11-2 with TRBJ2-1; the D is unclear. V was trimmed by 6 bases and J by 9 bases, leaving 9 bases between them. The CDR3 extends over 11 amino acids. CDR1 and CDR2 (germline): SGHAT, FQNNGV. Here the CDR3 reads CASSVGSEQFF. The CDR3 DNA follows: TGTGCCAGCAGTGTGGGCTCTGAGCAGTTCTTC.

This clonotype was seen more than once but under ten times. The V and J genes are TRBV4-1 and TRBJ2-3; 7 nucleotides agree with TRBD2. Trimming took 4 bases from V and 2 from J; bases not matched to a gene: 12. This CDR3 has 17 residues. Germline V lookup: CDR1 MGHRA, CDR2 YSYEKL. CDR3 amino acids: CASSLQHGRTTTDTQYF. In DNA form, the CDR3 reads TGCGCCAGCAGCCTGCAACACGGGAGGACCACCACAGATACGCAGTATTTT.

This rearrangement joins TRBV5-1 to TRBJ2-7; TRBD1 agrees at 7 bases. From germline, CDR1 is SGHRS and CDR2 YFSETQ. The CDR3 covers 16 residues. The ends lost 4 bases at V and 3 bases at J; junction bases unmatched: 13. The CDR3 region is CASSPTTGRASYEQYF. CDR3 DNA: TGCGCCAGCAGCCCGACGACAGGGCGGGCGAGCTACGAGCAGTACTTC.

V gene TRBV6-5 combines with J gene TRBJ1-2; D is unclear. The CDR3 runs 15 residues. Trimming pared 0 bases from V and 0 bases from J, leaving 8 bases between. Germline V gene data show CDR1 as MNHEY and CDR2 as SVGAGI. The CDR3 here is CASSYSIGSNYGYTF. CDR3 in DNA: TGTGCCAGCAGTTACTCAATCGGGTCTAACTATGGCTACACCTTC.

The CDR3 here is CASSGDRGLGYTF. The CDR3 region has the DNA TGTGCCAGCAGCGGAGACAGGGGGCTTGGCTACACCTTC. The chain uses TRBV5-6 and TRBJ1-2, with 10 positions matching TRBD1. The J segment lost 7 bases and the V segment lost 4 bases, leaving 4 bases of the junction unmatched. The germline CDR1 and CDR2 sequences are SGHDT and YYEEEE. The CDR3 runs 13 residues.